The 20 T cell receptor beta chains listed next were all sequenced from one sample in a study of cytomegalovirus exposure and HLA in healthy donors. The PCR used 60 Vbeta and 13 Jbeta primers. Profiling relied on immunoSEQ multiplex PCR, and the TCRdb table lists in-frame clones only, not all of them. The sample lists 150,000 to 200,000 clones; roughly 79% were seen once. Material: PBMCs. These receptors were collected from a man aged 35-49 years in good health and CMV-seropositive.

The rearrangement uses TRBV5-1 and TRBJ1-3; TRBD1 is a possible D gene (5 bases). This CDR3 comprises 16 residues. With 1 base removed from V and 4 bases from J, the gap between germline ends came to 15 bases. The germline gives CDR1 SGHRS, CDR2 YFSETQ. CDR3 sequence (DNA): TGCGCCAGCAGCTTGAACAGGCATTCTGGGGGAAACACCATATATTTT. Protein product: CASSLNRHSGGNTIYF.

The CDR3 coding sequence is TGTGCCAGCAGCGCGCAAGCGGGAGTCTCCGGGGAGCTGTTTTTT. This sequence encodes CASSAQAGVSGELFF. The rearrangement uses TRBV7-2 and TRBJ2-2; TRBD2 agrees at 8 bases. Per germline, CDR1 SGHTA and CDR2 FQGNSA. V dropped 5 bases and J dropped 6; count of bases not matched to a gene: 8. CDR3 length: 15 residues. Full variable domain (rest looked up from reference TRBV7-2 and TRBJ2-2): GAGVSQSPSNKVTEKGKDVELRCDPISGHTALYWYRQSLGQGLEFLIYFQGNSAPDKSGLPSDRFSAERTGGSVSTLTIQRTQQEDSAVYLCASSAQAGVSGELFFGEGSRLTVL.

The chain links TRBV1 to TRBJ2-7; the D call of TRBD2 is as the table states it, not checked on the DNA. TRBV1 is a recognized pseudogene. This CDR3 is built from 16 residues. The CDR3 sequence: CTSSQVIVGGTYEQYF. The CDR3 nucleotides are TGCACCAGCAGCCAAGTTATCGTGGGAGGCACCTACGAGCAGTACTTC.

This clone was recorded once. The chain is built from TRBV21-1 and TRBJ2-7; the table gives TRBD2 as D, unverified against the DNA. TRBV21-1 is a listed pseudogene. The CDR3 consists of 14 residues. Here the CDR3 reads CASLRTTPFYEQYF. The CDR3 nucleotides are TGTGCCAGCCTTCGGACTACTCCCTTCTACGAGCAGTACTTC.

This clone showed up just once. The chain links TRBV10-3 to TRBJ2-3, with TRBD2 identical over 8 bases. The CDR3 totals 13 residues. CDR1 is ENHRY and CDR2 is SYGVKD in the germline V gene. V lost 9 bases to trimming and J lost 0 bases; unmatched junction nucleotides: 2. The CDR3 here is CAIASGSTDTQYF. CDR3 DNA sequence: TGTGCCATAGCTAGCGGGAGCACAGATACGCAGTATTTT.

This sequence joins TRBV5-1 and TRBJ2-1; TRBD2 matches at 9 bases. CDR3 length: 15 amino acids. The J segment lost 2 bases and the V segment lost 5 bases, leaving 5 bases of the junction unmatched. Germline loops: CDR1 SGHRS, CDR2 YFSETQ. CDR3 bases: TGCGCCAGCAGGCGACTAGCGGACACCTACAATGAGCAGTTCTTC. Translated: CASRRLADTYNEQFF.

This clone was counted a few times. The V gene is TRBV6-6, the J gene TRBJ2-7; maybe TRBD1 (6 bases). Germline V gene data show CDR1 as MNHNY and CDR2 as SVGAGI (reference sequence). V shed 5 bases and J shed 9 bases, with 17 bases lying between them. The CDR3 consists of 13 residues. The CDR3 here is CASSVLTGRGQYF. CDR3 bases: TGTGCCAGCAGTGTACTGACAGGAAGGGGGCAGTACTTC.

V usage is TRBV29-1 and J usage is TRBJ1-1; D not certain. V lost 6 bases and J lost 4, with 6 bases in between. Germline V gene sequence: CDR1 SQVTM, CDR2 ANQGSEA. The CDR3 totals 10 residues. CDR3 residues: CSVLLTEAFF. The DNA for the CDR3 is TGCAGCGTACTGCTCACTGAAGCTTTCTTT.

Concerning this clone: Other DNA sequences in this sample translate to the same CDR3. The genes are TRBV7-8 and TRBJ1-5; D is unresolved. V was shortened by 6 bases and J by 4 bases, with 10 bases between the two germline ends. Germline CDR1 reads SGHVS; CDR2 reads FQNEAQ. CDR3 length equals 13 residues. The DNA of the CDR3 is TGTGCCAGCAGTTTGACTGGTAATCAGCCCCAGCATTTT. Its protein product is CASSLTGNQPQHF.

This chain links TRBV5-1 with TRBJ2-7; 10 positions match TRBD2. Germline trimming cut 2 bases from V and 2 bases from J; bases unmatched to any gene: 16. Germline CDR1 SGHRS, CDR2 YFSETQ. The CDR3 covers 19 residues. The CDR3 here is CASSLRAKTPSGSTYEQYF. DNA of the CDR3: TGCGCCAGCAGCTTAAGGGCGAAAACGCCTAGCGGGAGTACCTACGAGCAGTACTTC. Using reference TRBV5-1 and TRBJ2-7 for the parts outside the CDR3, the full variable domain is KAGVTQTPRYLIKTRGQQVTLSCSPISGHRSVSWYQQTPGQGLQFLFEYFSETQRNKGNFPGRFSGRQFSNSRSEMNVSTLELGDSALYLCASSLRAKTPSGSTYEQYFGPGTRLTVT.

CDR3 protein: CASSLRFMAGESAYEQYF. CDR3 nucleotide sequence: TGCGCCAGCAGCCTCCGTTTCATGGCGGGAGAGAGTGCCTACGAGCAGTACTTC. The V call is TRBV4-1, the J call TRBJ2-7; 7 bases map to TRBD2. The V gene's germline CDR1 is MGHRA and CDR2 YSYEKL. V lost 4 bases and J lost 2; bases outside the gene matches: 17. The CDR3 is made up of 18 amino acids.

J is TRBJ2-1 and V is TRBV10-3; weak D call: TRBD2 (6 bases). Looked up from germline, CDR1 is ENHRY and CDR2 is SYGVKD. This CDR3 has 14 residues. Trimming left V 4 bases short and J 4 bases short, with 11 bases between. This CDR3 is CAISVGGDYNEQFF. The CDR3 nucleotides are TGTGCCATCAGTGTGGGAGGAGATTACAATGAGCAGTTCTTC.

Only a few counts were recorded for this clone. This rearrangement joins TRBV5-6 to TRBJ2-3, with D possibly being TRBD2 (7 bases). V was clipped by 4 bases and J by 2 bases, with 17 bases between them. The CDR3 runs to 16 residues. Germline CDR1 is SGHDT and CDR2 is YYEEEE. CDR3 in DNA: TGTGCCAGCAGCCTCTGGGCGGGGGCGAACACAGATACGCAGTATTTT. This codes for CASSLWAGANTDTQYF. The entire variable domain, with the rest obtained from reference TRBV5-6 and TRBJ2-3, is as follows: DAGVTQSPTHLIKTRGQQVTLRCSPKSGHDTVSWYQQALGQGPQFIFQYYEEEERQRGNFPDRFSGHQFPNYSSELNVNALLLGDSALYLCASSLWAGANTDTQYFGPGTRLTVL.

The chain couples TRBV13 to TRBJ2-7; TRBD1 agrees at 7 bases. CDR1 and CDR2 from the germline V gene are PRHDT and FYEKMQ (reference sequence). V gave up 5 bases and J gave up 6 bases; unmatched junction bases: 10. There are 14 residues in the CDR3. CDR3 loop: CASSPQGQAAEQYF. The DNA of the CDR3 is TGTGCCAGCAGCCCACAGGGGCAGGCAGCCGAGCAGTACTTC.

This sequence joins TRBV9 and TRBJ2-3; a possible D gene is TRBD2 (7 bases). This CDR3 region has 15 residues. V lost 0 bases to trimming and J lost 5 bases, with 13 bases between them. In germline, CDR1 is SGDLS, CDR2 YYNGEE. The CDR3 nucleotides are TGTGCCAGCAGCGTAGGGGAGGGGGGTAGAGATACGCAGTATTTT. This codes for CASSVGEGGRDTQYF.

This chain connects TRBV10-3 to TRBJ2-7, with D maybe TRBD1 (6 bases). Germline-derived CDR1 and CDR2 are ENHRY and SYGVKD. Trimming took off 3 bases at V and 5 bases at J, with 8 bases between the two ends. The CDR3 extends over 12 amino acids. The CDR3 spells CAISERGNEQYF. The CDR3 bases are TGTGCCATCAGTGAAAGGGGGAACGAGCAGTACTTC.

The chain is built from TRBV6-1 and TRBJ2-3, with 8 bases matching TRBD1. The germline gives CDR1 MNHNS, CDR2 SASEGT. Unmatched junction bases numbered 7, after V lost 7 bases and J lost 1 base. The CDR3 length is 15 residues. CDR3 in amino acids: CASIPGQAGTDTQYF. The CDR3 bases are TGTGCCAGCATCCCGGGACAGGCGGGCACAGATACGCAGTATTTT.

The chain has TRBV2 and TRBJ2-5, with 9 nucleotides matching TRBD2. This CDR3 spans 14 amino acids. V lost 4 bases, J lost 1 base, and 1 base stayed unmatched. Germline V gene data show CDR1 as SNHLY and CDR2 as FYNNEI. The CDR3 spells CASSATSGQETQYF. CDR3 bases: TGTGCCAGCAGTGCGACTAGCGGCCAAGAGACCCAGTACTTC.

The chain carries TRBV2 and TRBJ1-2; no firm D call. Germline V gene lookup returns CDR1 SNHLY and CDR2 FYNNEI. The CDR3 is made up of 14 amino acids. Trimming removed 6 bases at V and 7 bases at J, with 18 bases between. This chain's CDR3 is CASRESSGKGGYTF. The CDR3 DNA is TGTGCCAGCAGGGAAAGCAGCGGAAAGGGTGGCTACACCTTC.

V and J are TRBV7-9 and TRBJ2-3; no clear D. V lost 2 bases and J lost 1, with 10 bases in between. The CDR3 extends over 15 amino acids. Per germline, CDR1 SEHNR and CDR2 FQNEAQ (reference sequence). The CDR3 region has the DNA TGTGCCAGCAGCTTACTAGACCCCCGCACAGATACGCAGTATTTT. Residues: CASSLLDPRTDTQYF.